The count of the clone carrying this TCR beta chain is one. Its antigen is as yet unknown. Only in-frame clones appear in the TCRdb table, and some are missing; sequencing was by immunoSEQ multiplex PCR. The sample includes 70,000 or so clones, 75% to 90% of them seen just once. The entry originates in a study of T cell responses to AZD1222 COVID-19 vaccine. CDR3 length equals 11 residues. V lost 6 bases and J 6 bases, leaving 9 bases between the germline ends. Per the germline V gene, CDR1 is DFQATT and CDR2 is SNEGSKA (reference sequence). Findings and limits, study-wide: The number of AZD1222 recipients seropositive at baseline was only 5 to 7. At 160-218 and 743-854, vaccine-associated CD4 TCRs were dominant, and they spanned spike.

Sequenced material: peripheral blood, taken 28 days after the second AZD1222 dose. This sequence joins TRBV20-1 and TRBJ2-1; D ambiguous. The clonotype originates from an adult who received the AZD1222 COVID-19 vaccine. The CDR3 sequence is CSAQSPNEQFF. DNA of the CDR3: TGCAGTGCCCAAAGTCCCAATGAGCAGTTCTTC.